This T cell receptor (beta chain) originates from a study of Ad26.COV2.S vaccination and SARS-CoV-2 variants. Study at large: Participants got Ad26.COV2.S intramuscularly, once or twice 56 days apart.

General study results and limits: Across vaccine and placebo recipients, the breadth of non-spike TCRs was similar. While placebo recipients had lower spike-specific TCR breadth, vaccine recipients had more.

Clones were sequenced by immunoSEQ multiplex PCR, and TCRdb holds only the in-frame ones, with some missing. Of more than 400,000 clones detected, about 92% appear once; the ten largest clones hold around 1.7%. Of note for this clone: As yet, its antigen is unknown.

Treatment indicated: some 20 received Ad26.COV2.S at low or high dose, single or two shots; five or six received placebo; per-sample allocation not given. The samples date from day 63 after the first vaccine or placebo injection. The donor was a Boston adult aged 18-55 years. The CDR3 is 15 residues long. Looked up from germline, CDR1 is SEHNR and CDR2 is FQNEAQ (reference sequence). V gave up 5 bases and J gave up 1 base, with 12 bases separating them. Sample: peripheral blood, taken in a trial of Ad26.COV2.S vaccine versus placebo. The sequence came from a person between 18 and 65 years old who received the Ad26.COV2.S COVID-19 vaccine or a placebo. This chain connects TRBV7-9 to TRBJ1-3; D is unresolved. For the CDR3, the DNA is TGTGCCAGCAGCCTTGGGATCGCTTCTGGAAACACCATATATTTT. Amino acids: CASSLGIASGNTIYF.